This TCR beta chain was identified in a study of regulatory and conventional T cells in RAG deficiency. Study conclusions and caveats: Shannon entropy fell and Simpson indices rose in RAG-deficient patients. Sorted Omenn CD25-high CD127-low cells may not be bona fide Tregs. Omenn syndrome and CID/AS patients had around 100-fold fewer unique Treg TCR beta sequences, versus around 9.4-fold elsewhere.

A note on this clone: Antigen: not known.

Genomic DNA came from blood regulatory T cells gated CD4+ CD25-high CD127-low. Sequencing used immunoSEQ multiplex PCR; TCRdb keeps in-frame clones, though not all of them. The sample shows over 10,000 clones, approximately 93% of them seen only once. The CDR3 spans 15 residues. CDR1 and CDR2 from the germline V gene are LNHDA and SQIVND (reference sequence). The J segment lost 0 bases and the V segment lost 4 bases, leaving 2 bases of the junction unmatched. These data were also reused for a study on regulatory T cells. That study adds: Primers: 52 TRBV forward and 13 TRBJ reverse.

This receptor was obtained from a human donor in good health. The chain joins TRBV19 to TRBJ1-3, with 8 bases lining up with TRBD1. Sequencing was done on a sample of CD127- CD25+ CD4+ Tregs sorted from blood. The DNA for the CDR3 is TGTGCCAGTAGTAGACAGGGGACCTCTGGAAACACCATATATTTT. It is translated as CASSRQGTSGNTIYF.